These 7 T cell receptor beta chains originate from one sample sequenced in a study of cytomegalovirus exposure and HLA in healthy donors (dated by TCRdb to the late 2010s). The protocol used for the library was the immunoSEQ multiplex PCR assay. The multiplex PCR relied on a mix of 60 forward primers for TCR Vbeta segments and 13 reverse primers for TCR Jbeta segments. Imported from immuneACCESS, the table was reduced by TCRdb to in-frame sequences with V and J called. These copies leave out some clones; in studies compared against another copy, an unresolved V gene accounts for under half, and the cause of the remainder is not known. Within this sample are 150,000 to 160,000 clones, with less than 80% of them counted one time only. Under 2.5% of the sample lies in the top ten. The sample was PBMCs. These receptors were collected from a man aged 30 to 45 in good health and CMV-seronegative.

The CDR3 DNA sequence: TGCGCCAGCAGTCAACGGGCCGAGGGTAATTACGAGCAGTACTTC. Translation gives CASSQRAEGNYEQYF. The chain joins TRBV4-1 to TRBJ2-7; possible D gene TRBD2, 5 bases. With 6 bases removed from V and 4 bases from J, the gap between germline ends came to 19 bases. Germline V gives CDR1 MGHRA, CDR2 YSYEKL. The CDR3 is made up of 15 amino acids.

This clone has more than one count but fewer than ten. CDR3 region: CASSLSKNGGAGTEAFF. The CDR3 nucleotides are TGTGCCAGCAGCCTTTCAAAGAACGGGGGGGCCGGCACTGAAGCTTTCTTT. The gene calls are TRBV4-2 and TRBJ1-1; D is perhaps TRBD1 (6 bases). There are 17 residues in the CDR3. Looked up from germline, CDR1 is LGHNA and CDR2 is YNFKEQ. The germline V and J ends were trimmed by 4 bases and 4 bases, with 22 bases remaining between them.

V and J are TRBV28 and TRBJ2-3; 10 nucleotides align to TRBD1. Looked up from germline, CDR1 is MDHEN and CDR2 is SYDVKM. Trimming took 5 bases from V and 3 from J; bases not matched to a gene: 8. The CDR3 loop spans 16 amino acids. CDR3 nucleotide sequence: TGTGCCAGCAGTGCCGACAGGGGGCAGAGAACAGATACGCAGTATTTT. It is translated as CASSADRGQRTDTQYF.

The J gene is TRBJ2-1, the V gene TRBV7-2, with 12 positions matching TRBD2. V shed 7 bases and J 7 bases; nucleotides not matched to a gene: 20. Germline loops: CDR1 SGHTA, CDR2 FQGNSA. The CDR3 loop spans 19 amino acids. The CDR3 region is CASIRPSETSGGGWNEQFF. CDR3 DNA: TGTGCCAGCATCCGGCCGTCCGAGACTAGCGGGGGTGGGTGGAATGAGCAGTTCTTC. Supplemented by reference TRBV7-2 and TRBJ2-1, the full variable domain reads GAGVSQSPSNKVTEKGKDVELRCDPISGHTALYWYRQSLGQGLEFLIYFQGNSAPDKSGLPSDRFSAERTGGSVSTLTIQRTQQEDSAVYLCASIRPSETSGGGWNEQFFGPGTRLTVL.

The rearrangement joins TRBV20-1 to TRBJ2-4; no clear D. Trimming pared 5 bases from V and 5 bases from J, leaving 7 bases between. CDR1 is DFQATT and CDR2 is SNEGSKA in the germline V gene (reference sequence). The CDR3 totals 11 residues. The CDR3 reads CSAERQNIQYF. CDR3 nucleotide sequence: TGCAGTGCTGAGCGACAAAACATTCAGTACTTC.

The rearrangement joins TRBV6-1 to TRBJ1-2, with TRBD1 as a possible D gene (6 bases). CDR3 length: 15 amino acids. V lost 7 bases and J 2 bases, leaving 17 bases between the germline ends. Germline V gene data show CDR1 as MNHNS and CDR2 as SASEGT. The CDR3 DNA reads as TGTGCCAGCACAAACCGGGACACCCGAAACTATGGCTACACCTTC. Its protein is CASTNRDTRNYGYTF.

The J gene is TRBJ2-1, the V gene TRBV6-1; D is perhaps TRBD1 (6 bases). V was cut by 6 bases and J by 13 bases, with 13 bases left in between. In germline, CDR1 is MNHNS, CDR2 SASEGT. This CDR3 is 11 amino acids long. The CDR3: CASSTRDIQFF. For the CDR3, the DNA is TGTGCCAGCAGCACACGGGACATCCAGTTCTTC.